These 12 T cell receptor beta chains share one sample of origin, sequenced in a study of shared clonotypes between healthy human individuals. TCRdb keeps only in-frame clones here, not all; method: immunoSEQ multiplex PCR. The sample contains some 2,500,000 clones, roughly 93% of which appear only once. The sample comprised naive CD4+ T cells from PBMCs. This sample's subset: CD45RA+ positively selected. These receptors came from a man aged 18 to 30 in good health. Some clones in this sample may be carry-over from other donors' samples.

The chain carries TRBV5-8 and TRBJ1-5; perhaps TRBD1 as D (5 bases). Trimming removed 4 bases from V and 2 bases from J, with 22 bases in between. This CDR3 has 18 residues. Germline loops: CDR1 SGHTS, CDR2 YDEGEE. The CDR3 DNA reads TGTGCCAGCAGCACCCTGAGCGGGGCTTTAACCGGCAATCAGCCCCAGCATTTT. The encoded protein is CASSTLSGALTGNQPQHF.

Turning to this clone: The sample carries other DNA sequences with the same CDR3. J is TRBJ1-3 and V is TRBV19; D remains ambiguous. CDR3 size: 14 residues. The V end was cut by 3 bases, the J end by 0 bases, with 6 bases between. The germline V gene has CDR1 LNHDA and CDR2 SQIVND (reference sequence). In DNA, the CDR3 is TGTGCCAGTAGTATCCGGGGCTCTGGAAACACCATATATTTT. Its protein is CASSIRGSGNTIYF.

This sequence joins TRBV6-5 and TRBJ1-2; 7 bases agree with TRBD1. Germline V CDR1 and CDR2: MNHEY, SVGAGI. V lost 5 bases and J lost 8; bases outside the gene matches: 8. The CDR3 has 13 amino acids. The CDR3 DNA reads as TGTGCCAGCAGTCGCCAGGGGGTTGGAGGCTACACCTTC. Translating it yields CASSRQGVGGYTF.

The genes are TRBV6-5 and TRBJ1-3, with D uncertain. The CDR3 runs to 13 residues. Trimming shortened V by 7 bases and J by 1 base, and 8 bases separated the two germline ends. Germline CDR1 and CDR2: MNHEY and SVGAGI. This CDR3 reads CASMPASGNTIYF. The CDR3 bases are TGTGCCAGCATGCCAGCTTCTGGAAACACCATATATTTT.

This chain links TRBV7-9 with TRBJ1-5; TRBD1 aligns across 9 bases. The CDR3 sequence is 19 residues long. Trimming removed 2 bases from V and 2 bases from J; junction bases left unmatched: 13. Germline CDR1 and CDR2: SEHNR and FQNEAQ (reference sequence). The CDR3 here is CASSLYRGREVYGNQPQHF. DNA of the CDR3: TGTGCCAGCAGCTTATACAGGGGGCGAGAGGTTTACGGCAATCAGCCCCAGCATTTT.

The gene calls are TRBV9 and TRBJ2-3, with TRBD1 identical over 7 bases. The CDR3 is made up of 14 amino acids. The V and J ends lost 0 bases and 9 bases, in that order; junction bases with no gene match: 7. Germline CDR1 SGDLS, CDR2 YYNGEE. Written as DNA, the CDR3 is TGTGCCAGCAGCGTAGCAGGGGGACCTGGGACGCAGTATTTT. Its translation is CASSVAGGPGTQYF.

The genes are TRBV27 and TRBJ2-1; no clear D. Germline-derived CDR1 and CDR2 are MNHEY and SMNVEV (reference sequence). There are 11 residues in the CDR3. Between the trimmed V and J ends, which lost 6 bases and 4 bases, there was a span of 4 bases. CDR3 sequence (DNA): TGTGCCAGCAGACTATACAATGAGCAGTTCTTC. Residues: CASRLYNEQFF.

The chain couples TRBV5-4 to TRBJ2-1; 9 positions match TRBD2. Germline values: CDR1 SGHNT, CDR2 YYREEE (reference sequence). Trimming removed 4 bases from V and 8 bases from J; junction bases left unmatched: 10. CDR3 length equals 15 residues. Here the CDR3 reads CASSLSGRYLDEQFF. The CDR3 DNA reads as TGTGCCAGCAGCCTGAGCGGGAGGTATTTGGATGAGCAGTTCTTC.

The genes are TRBV29-1 and TRBJ1-3; weak D call: TRBD1 (5 bases). The germline V gene encodes CDR1 SQVTM and CDR2 ANQGSEA. This CDR3 has 17 amino acids. The V end lost 6 bases, the J end lost 1 base, and 22 bases lay between the germline ends. Here the CDR3 DNA reads TGCAGCGTCGCCCATGGCCGCCGGACATCATCTGGAAACACCATATATTTT. It codes for CSVAHGRRTSSGNTIYF.

This chain connects TRBV5-4 to TRBJ2-7; D gene unclear. Deletions cut 1 base from V and 0 bases from J, with 5 bases between. CDR1 SGHNT and CDR2 YYREEE come from the germline V gene (reference sequence). The CDR3 is made up of 13 amino acids. This CDR3 is CASSLLNSYEQYF. The CDR3 DNA follows: TGTGCCAGCAGCTTGCTAAACTCCTACGAGCAGTACTTC.

This rearrangement joins TRBV5-1 to TRBJ2-1; maybe TRBD1 (6 bases). CDR1 is SGHRS and CDR2 is YFSETQ in the germline V gene. The CDR3 covers 14 residues. Trimming left V 6 bases short and J 2 bases short, with 12 bases between. This CDR3 is CASTGTPTYNEQFF. CDR3 bases: TGCGCCAGCACCGGGACACCCACCTACAATGAGCAGTTCTTC.

This chain joins TRBV5-1 and TRBJ2-3; possibly TRBD1 for D (5 bases). Germline loops: CDR1 SGHRS, CDR2 YFSETQ. The CDR3 has 15 residues. V was cut by 5 bases and J by 3 bases, with 16 bases left in between. The CDR3 DNA follows: TGCGCCAGCAGACCGTCTGGGGCTATTACAGATACGCAGTATTTT. Its translation: CASRPSGAITDTQYF.